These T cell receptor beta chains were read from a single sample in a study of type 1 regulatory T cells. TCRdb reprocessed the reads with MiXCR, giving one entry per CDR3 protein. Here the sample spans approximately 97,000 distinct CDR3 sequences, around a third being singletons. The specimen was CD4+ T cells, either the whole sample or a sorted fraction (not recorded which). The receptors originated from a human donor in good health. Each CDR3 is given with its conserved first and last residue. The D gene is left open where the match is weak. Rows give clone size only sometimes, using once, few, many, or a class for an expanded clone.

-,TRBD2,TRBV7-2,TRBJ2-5,TGTGCCAGCAGCCAACACGGGACTAGCGGGAGCTCTGAGACCCAGTACTTC,CASSQHGTSGSSETQYF
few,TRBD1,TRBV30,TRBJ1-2,TGTGCCTGGGACAGGGCCTTGTGGGGCTACACCTTC,CAWDRALWGYTF
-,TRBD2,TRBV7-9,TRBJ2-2,TGTGCCAGCAGACTAGAACCGGGACTAGCGGGAGAAAGGGCGAACACCGGGGAGCTGTTTTTT,CASRLEPGLAGERANTGELFF
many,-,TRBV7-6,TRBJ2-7,TGTGCCAGCAGCTTAGCGGGAAGGTACGAGCAGTACTTC,CASSLAGRYEQYF
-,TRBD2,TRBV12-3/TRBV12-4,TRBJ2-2,TGTGCCAGCACTTCCCGGGACTATGAGGGCACCGGGGAGCTGTTTTTT,CASTSRDYEGTGELFF
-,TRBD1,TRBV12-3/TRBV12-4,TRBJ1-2,TGTGCCAGCTTGGGCACAGGGGGACCTAACTATGGCTACACCTTC,CASLGTGGPNYGYTF
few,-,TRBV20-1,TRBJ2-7,TGCAGTGCTAGTGAGGGACCCTACGAGCAGTACTTC,CSASEGPYEQYF
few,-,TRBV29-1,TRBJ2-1,TGCAGCGTGCGGAGAATAGTGAACAATGAGCAGTTCTTC,CSVRRIVNNEQFF
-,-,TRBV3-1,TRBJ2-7,TGTGCCAGCAGCCAAGAAAGGGGGTCAAAGTACTTC,CASSQERGSKYF
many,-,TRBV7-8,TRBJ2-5,TGTGCCAGCAGCTTAGTTCCAGCCCAGGGAGAGACCCAGTACTTC,CASSLVPAQGETQYF
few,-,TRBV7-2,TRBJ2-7,TGTGCCAGCAGCCTCCCCGGTACCTACGAGCAGTACTTC,CASSLPGTYEQYF